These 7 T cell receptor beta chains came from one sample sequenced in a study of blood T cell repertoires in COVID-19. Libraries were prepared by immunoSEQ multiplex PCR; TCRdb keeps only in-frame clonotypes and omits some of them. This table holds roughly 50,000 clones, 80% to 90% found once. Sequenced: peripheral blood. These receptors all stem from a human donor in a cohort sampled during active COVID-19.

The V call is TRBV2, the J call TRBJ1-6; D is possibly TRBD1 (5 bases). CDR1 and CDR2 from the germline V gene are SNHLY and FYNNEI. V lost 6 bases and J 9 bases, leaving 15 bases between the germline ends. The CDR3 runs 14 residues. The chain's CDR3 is CASRSEQGGSPLHF. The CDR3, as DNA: TGTGCCAGCAGGTCGGAGCAGGGAGGTTCACCCCTCCACTTT. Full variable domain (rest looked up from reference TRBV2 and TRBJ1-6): EPEVTQTPSHQVTQMGQEVILRCVPISNHLYFYWYRQILGQKVEFLVSFYNNEISEKSEIFDDQFSVERPDGSNFTLKIRSTKLEDSAMYFCASRSEQGGSPLHFGNGTRLTVT.

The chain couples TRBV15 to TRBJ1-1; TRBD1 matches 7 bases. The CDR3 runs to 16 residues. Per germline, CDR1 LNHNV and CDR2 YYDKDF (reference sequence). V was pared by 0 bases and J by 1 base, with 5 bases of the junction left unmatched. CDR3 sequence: CATSRETGAANTEAFF. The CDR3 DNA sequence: TGTGCCACCAGCAGAGAAACAGGGGCCGCGAACACTGAAGCTTTCTTT.

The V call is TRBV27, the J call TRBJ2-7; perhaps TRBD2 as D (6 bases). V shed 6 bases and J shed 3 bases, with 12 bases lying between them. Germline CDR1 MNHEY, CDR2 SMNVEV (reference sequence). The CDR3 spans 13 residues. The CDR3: CASRRTGVYEQYF. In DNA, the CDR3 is TGTGCCAGCAGAAGAACGGGGGTCTACGAGCAGTACTTC.

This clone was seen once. In nucleotides, the CDR3 is TGTGCCAGCAGAACTGATAACTCCTATAATTCACCCCTCCACTTT. As protein: CASRTDNSYNSPLHF. The chain joins TRBV6-6 to TRBJ1-6; D ambiguous. The CDR3 extends over 15 amino acids. V gave up 6 bases and J gave up 0 bases, with 9 bases separating them. The germline gives CDR1 MNHNY, CDR2 SVGAGI (reference sequence).

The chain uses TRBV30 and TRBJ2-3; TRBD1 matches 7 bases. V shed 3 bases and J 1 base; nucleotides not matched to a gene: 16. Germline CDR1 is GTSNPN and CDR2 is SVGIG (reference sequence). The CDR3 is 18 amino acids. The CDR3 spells CAWSKLRGYTGGTDTQYF. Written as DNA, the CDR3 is TGTGCCTGGAGCAAACTAAGGGGATACACAGGGGGCACAGATACGCAGTATTTT.

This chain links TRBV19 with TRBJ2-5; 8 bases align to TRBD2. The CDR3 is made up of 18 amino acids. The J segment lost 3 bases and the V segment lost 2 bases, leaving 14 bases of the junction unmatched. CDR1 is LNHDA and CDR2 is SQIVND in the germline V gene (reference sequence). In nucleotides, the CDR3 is TGTGCCAGTAGTATATATCTCCCGGGGGGGTCCCCTGAAGAGACCCAGTACTTC. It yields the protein CASSIYLPGGSPEETQYF. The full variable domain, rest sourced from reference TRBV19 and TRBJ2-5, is DGGITQSPKYLFRKEGQNVTLSCEQNLNHDAMYWYRQDPGQGLRLIYYSQIVNDFQKGDIAEGYSVSREKKESFPLTVTSAQKNPTAFYLCASSIYLPGGSPEETQYFGPGTRLLVL.

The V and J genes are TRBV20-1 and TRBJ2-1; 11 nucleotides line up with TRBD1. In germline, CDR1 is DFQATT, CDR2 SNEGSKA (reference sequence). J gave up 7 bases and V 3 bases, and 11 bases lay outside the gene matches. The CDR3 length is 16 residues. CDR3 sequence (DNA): TGCAGTGCTAGTGCCGGGGGGACAGGGGGTTGGAATGAGCAGTTCTTC. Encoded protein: CSASAGGTGGWNEQFF.